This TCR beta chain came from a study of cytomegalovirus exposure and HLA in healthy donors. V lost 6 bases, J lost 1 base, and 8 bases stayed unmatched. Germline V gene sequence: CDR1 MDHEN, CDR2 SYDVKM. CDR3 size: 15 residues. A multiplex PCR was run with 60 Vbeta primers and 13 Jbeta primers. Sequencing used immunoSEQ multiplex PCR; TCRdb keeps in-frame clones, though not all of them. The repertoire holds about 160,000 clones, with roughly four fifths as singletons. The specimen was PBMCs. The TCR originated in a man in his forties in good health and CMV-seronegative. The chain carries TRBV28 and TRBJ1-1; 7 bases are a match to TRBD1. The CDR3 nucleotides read TGTGCCAGCAGCCCCCCGGACAGGCCGAACACTGAAGCTTTCTTT. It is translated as CASSPPDRPNTEAFF.